This T cell receptor beta chain was sequenced during a study of blood T cell repertoires in COVID-19. Study-wide background: The origin of the acute and convalescent COVID-19 samples was the United States, Italy and Spain. T cells, B-cell-depleted T cells, or PBMCs supplied cDNA or gDNA.

Original processing notes: Researchers report that nucleated cell counts were estimated from reference gene primer amplification. Measured with immunoSEQ multiplex PCR; TCRdb has only the in-frame clones, and not every one. V, J and clone size are those of that table, while D and trimming were read from the DNA. The sample includes approximately 220,000 clones, approximately 82% of them seen just once. The specimen sequenced was peripheral blood. The clonotype originates from a woman in her forties or fifties with acute or convalescent COVID-19.

CDR3 residues: CASSQVVLASIPKYNEQFF. The CDR3 nucleotides are TGTGCCAGCAGCCAAGTAGTACTAGCGTCAATCCCGAAATACAATGAGCAGTTCTTC. The gene calls are TRBV4-2 and TRBJ2-1, with TRBD2 identical over 7 bases. Germline V gene data show CDR1 as LGHNA and CDR2 as YNFKEQ. Trimming took 1 base from V and 4 from J; bases not matched to a gene: 16. The CDR3 contains 19 residues.